This T cell receptor (beta chain) derives from a study of shared T cell receptors in the human thymus. This clone was seen once. Trimming cost V 3 bases and J 1 base, with 12 bases left between them. This CDR3 has 15 amino acids. The germline V gene has CDR1 MDHEN and CDR2 SYDVKM. Profiling relied on immunoSEQ multiplex PCR, and the TCRdb table lists in-frame clones only, not all of them. The data contain some 660,000 clones, more than 70% of them singletons. These same records also appear under a second study, on human thymus T cells.

The clonotype originates from a boy under two years old with a congenital heart defect. This sequence joins TRBV28 and TRBJ1-1; D is uncertain. The sequencing sample was made of thymocytes. The CDR3 here is CASSFGIAGNTEAFF. CDR3 nucleotide sequence: TGTGCCAGCAGTTTTGGTATTGCGGGGAACACTGAAGCTTTCTTT.